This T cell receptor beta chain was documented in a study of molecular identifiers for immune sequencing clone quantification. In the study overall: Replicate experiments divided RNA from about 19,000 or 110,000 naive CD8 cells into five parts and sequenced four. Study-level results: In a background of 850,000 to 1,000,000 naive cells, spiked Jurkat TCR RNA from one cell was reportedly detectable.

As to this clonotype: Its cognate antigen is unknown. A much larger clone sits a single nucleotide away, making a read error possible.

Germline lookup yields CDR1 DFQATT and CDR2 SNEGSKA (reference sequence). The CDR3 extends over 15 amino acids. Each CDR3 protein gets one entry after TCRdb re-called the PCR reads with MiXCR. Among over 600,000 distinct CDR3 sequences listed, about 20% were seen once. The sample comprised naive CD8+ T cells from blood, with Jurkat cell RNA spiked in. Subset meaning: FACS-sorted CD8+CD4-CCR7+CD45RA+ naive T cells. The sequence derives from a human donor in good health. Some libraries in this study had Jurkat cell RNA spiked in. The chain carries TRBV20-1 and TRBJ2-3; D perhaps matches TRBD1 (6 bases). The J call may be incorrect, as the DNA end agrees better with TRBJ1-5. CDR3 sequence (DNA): TGCAGTGCTAACCCATGGGACACCGACACAGATACGCAGCATTTT. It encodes CSANPWDTDTDTQHF.